Listed below are T cell receptor beta chains from one sample, sequenced in a study of T-cell memory formation after mild COVID-19. TCRdb passed the 5' RACE reads through MiXCR, listing each CDR3 protein once. The sample yields hundreds of thousands of distinct CDR3 sequences, around 13% seen once. Sequenced material: PBMCs or a T cell subset sorted from them (not recorded which). All receptors derive from a man younger than 30 who had mild COVID-19 (a few samples of this study predate the infection). Cell type and time point are not known. The CDR3 runs from the conserved cysteine through the conserved F or W. Each record gives: D gene, clone size, J gene, V gene, CDR3 DNA, CDR3 protein. The D gene is left open where the match is weak. A row's size may be missing; if present it is once, few, many or a size class.

d_call: NA; clone_size: NA; j_call: TRBJ2-3; v_call: TRBV6-2/TRBV6-3; cdr3_nt: TGTGCCAGCAGTGGGGCTTTTACGCAGTATTTT; cdr3_aa: CASSGAFTQYF
d_call: TRBD1; clone_size: many; j_call: TRBJ1-1; v_call: TRBV6-2/TRBV6-3; cdr3_nt: TGTGCCAGCAGTTACTCGCCAGGGGGGTGGACTGAAGCTTTCTTT; cdr3_aa: CASSYSPGGWTEAFF
d_call: NA; clone_size: few; j_call: TRBJ1-5; v_call: TRBV12-3/TRBV12-4; cdr3_nt: TGTGCCAGCGCACCTACCAGGGAACAGCCCCAGCATTTT; cdr3_aa: CASAPTREQPQHF
d_call: TRBD2; clone_size: few; j_call: TRBJ2-3; v_call: TRBV20-1; cdr3_nt: TGCAGTGCTAGGTCTTCTAGCGGGGTCACAGATACGCAGTATTTT; cdr3_aa: CSARSSSGVTDTQYF
d_call: NA; clone_size: few; j_call: TRBJ1-5; v_call: TRBV15; cdr3_nt: TGTGCCACCAGTCACAATAGCAATCAGCCCCAGCATTTT; cdr3_aa: CATSHNSNQPQHF
d_call: TRBD2; clone_size: few; j_call: TRBJ2-5; v_call: TRBV6-2/TRBV6-3; cdr3_nt: TGTGCCAGCAGTTACTTGACTAGCGGGACTCAAGAGACCCAGTACTTC; cdr3_aa: CASSYLTSGTQETQYF
d_call: NA; clone_size: few; j_call: TRBJ2-5; v_call: TRBV6-2/TRBV6-3; cdr3_nt: TGTGCCAGCAGCCCTAGGGGACCAAAAGAGACCCAGTACTTC; cdr3_aa: CASSPRGPKETQYF
d_call: NA; clone_size: few; j_call: TRBJ2-2; v_call: TRBV12-3/TRBV12-4; cdr3_nt: TGTGCCAGCAGTCCCCATGGCCCGAGGAACACCGGGGAGCTGTTTTTT; cdr3_aa: CASSPHGPRNTGELFF
d_call: NA; clone_size: NA; j_call: TRBJ2-2; v_call: TRBV29-1; cdr3_nt: TGCAGCGTTGTGGTTGGACAGATTAACACCGGGGAGCTGTTTTTT; cdr3_aa: CSVVVGQINTGELFF
d_call: NA; clone_size: NA; j_call: TRBJ2-1; v_call: TRBV9; cdr3_nt: TGTGCCAGCAGCGTAGCGGTTGGCTCCTACAATGAGCAGTTCTTC; cdr3_aa: CASSVAVGSYNEQFF
d_call: TRBD2; clone_size: NA; j_call: TRBJ2-3; v_call: TRBV5-5; cdr3_nt: TGTGCCAGCAGCTTGGCCCCCAGCGGGGGGGGCACAGATACGCAGTATTTT; cdr3_aa: CASSLAPSGGGTDTQYF
d_call: NA; clone_size: NA; j_call: TRBJ2-5; v_call: TRBV9; cdr3_nt: TGTGCCAGCAGCGTAGATGGATCCGGTGCGGAGACCCAGTACTTC; cdr3_aa: CASSVDGSGAETQYF
d_call: TRBD1; clone_size: once; j_call: TRBJ2-2; v_call: TRBV19; cdr3_nt: TGTGCCAGTAATCCCGGGACAGCCAACACCGGGGAGCTGTTTTTT; cdr3_aa: CASNPGTANTGELFF
d_call: TRBD2; clone_size: NA; j_call: TRBJ2-2; v_call: TRBV7-2; cdr3_nt: TGTGCCAGCAGCTTTGGGGGGGCGAACACCGGGGAGCTGTTTTTT; cdr3_aa: CASSFGGANTGELFF
d_call: TRBD1; clone_size: NA; j_call: TRBJ1-2; v_call: TRBV6-1; cdr3_nt: TGTGCCAGCCTTCCGGGACAGGGCCCCTTCTATGGCTACACCTTC; cdr3_aa: CASLPGQGPFYGYTF
d_call: TRBD1; clone_size: few; j_call: TRBJ1-6; v_call: TRBV20-1; cdr3_nt: TGCAGTGCTAGAGATCTGGGACAGTATTCACCCCTCCACTTT; cdr3_aa: CSARDLGQYSPLHF
d_call: TRBD1; clone_size: few; j_call: TRBJ1-5; v_call: TRBV7-9; cdr3_nt: TGTGCCAGCAGTCCCGGTCGCGGGGGACAGGCGAGGATCGATCAGCCCCAGCATTTT; cdr3_aa: CASSPGRGGQARIDQPQHF
d_call: TRBD1; clone_size: few; j_call: TRBJ1-1; v_call: TRBV7-3; cdr3_nt: TGTGCCAGCAGCCTCGGTCAGGGGGGGAACACTGAAGCTTTCTTT; cdr3_aa: CASSLGQGGNTEAFF
d_call: TRBD1; clone_size: NA; j_call: TRBJ1-2; v_call: TRBV5-1; cdr3_nt: TGCGCCAGCAGCCCGGATCTAGGCAGGGGGGTCTATGGCTACACCTTC; cdr3_aa: CASSPDLGRGVYGYTF
d_call: NA; clone_size: NA; j_call: TRBJ2-3; v_call: TRBV10-3; cdr3_nt: TGTGCCATCAGTTCAGACCCGGCCGGTACGCAGTATTTT; cdr3_aa: CAISSDPAGTQYF
d_call: NA; clone_size: few; j_call: TRBJ2-2; v_call: TRBV11-3; cdr3_nt: TGTGCCAGCAGCCATCGGGGGCGAGCGGGGAACACCGGGGAGCTGTTTTTT; cdr3_aa: CASSHRGRAGNTGELFF